These T cell receptor beta chains were read from a single sample in a study of Graves' ophthalmopathy and Graves' hyperthyroidism. One entry per CDR3 protein results from TCRdb running MiXCR on the multiplex PCR reads. The sample records a few hundred thousand distinct CDR3 sequences, less than 45% being singletons. Source material: peripheral blood or thyroid tissue (not recorded which). The origin of the receptors is an adult man with Graves' hyperthyroidism. The CDR3 runs from the conserved cysteine through the conserved F or W. Fields, in order: CDR3 length, J gene, V gene, D gene, clone size, CDR3 DNA, CDR3 protein. The D gene is left open where the match is weak. Rows may omit the clone size; those that give it use once, few, many or a size class.

18 | TRBJ2-5 | TRBV4-1 | TRBD1 | many | TGCGCCAGCAGCCAAGATTTCAGGGACAGCAGCTACCAAGAGACCCAGTACTTC | CASSQDFRDSSYQETQYF
16 | TRBJ1-5 | TRBV5-8 | . | . | TGTGCCAGCAGCTTGGGACAGGCTGGGGGCAATCAGCCCCAGCATTTT | CASSLGQAGGNQPQHF
15 | TRBJ2-7 | TRBV7-9 | . | . | TGTGCCAGCAGCTCAGGAGCCAGTGTGGGCTATGAGCAGTACTTC | CASSSGASVGYEQYF
17 | TRBJ2-7 | TRBV20-1 | TRBD2 | . | TGCAGTGCCAGCTCACCACGAGGGACTAGCGGTCTGCACGAGCAGTACTTC | CSASSPRGTSGLHEQYF
14 | TRBJ1-6 | TRBV7-9 | . | few | TGTGCCAGCAGCTTGATGTCAGGGAGAACACCCCTCCACTTT | CASSLMSGRTPLHF
16 | TRBJ1-1 | TRBV5-1 | . | many | TGCGCCAGCAGGATTGACAGCAACACCCTGAACACTGAAGCTTTCTTT | CASRIDSNTLNTEAFF
13 | TRBJ2-5 | TRBV12-3/TRBV12-4 | TRBD1 | many | TGTGCCAGCAGTTTACGCAGGGGGGAGACCCAGTACTTC | CASSLRRGETQYF
13 | TRBJ2-7 | TRBV27 | . | . | TGTGCCAGCATCGACAGGTTAACCTACGAGCAGTACTTC | CASIDRLTYEQYF
13 | TRBJ2-7 | TRBV20-1 | . | . | TGCAGTGCTAGACTGGGGGTACCGAATGAGCAGTACTTC | CSARLGVPNEQYF
15 | TRBJ1-1 | TRBV11-2 | TRBD1 | many | TGTGCCAGCAGCGCAGGGGACAGGGGGAGCACTGAAGCTTTCTTT | CASSAGDRGSTEAFF
12 | TRBJ2-7 | TRBV18 | . | . | TGTGCCAGCTCACCAGTGGAATACGAGCAGTACTTC | CASSPVEYEQYF
14 | TRBJ2-3 | TRBV5-1 | . | once | TGCGCCAGCTCTGGGACACCCCGCACAGATACGCAGTATTTT | CASSGTPRTDTQYF
14 | TRBJ2-7 | TRBV29-1 | TRBD1 | . | TGCAGCTTAACCGGACAGGGGGCCTCATACGAGCAGTACTTC | CSLTGQGASYEQYF